The 18 T cell receptor beta chains below come from one sample, sequenced in a study of T-cell memory formation after mild COVID-19. TCRdb re-analysed the 5' RACE reads in MiXCR, keeping a single row per CDR3 protein. The repertoire includes around 340,000 distinct CDR3 sequences, 10% to 15% of them detected once, and 20% to 25% sits in the top ten. Sequenced material: PBMCs or a T cell subset sorted from them (not recorded which). The source of these receptors is a man between 18 and 29 years old who had mild COVID-19 (a few samples of this study predate the infection). Cell type and time point are not known.

This rearrangement joins TRBV9 to TRBJ1-6; perhaps TRBD1 as D (6 bases). This CDR3 contains 14 residues. V gave up 3 bases and J gave up 7 bases, with 11 bases separating them. CDR1 is SGDLS, CDR2 YYNGEE, per germline. The CDR3 loop is CASSDRVRNSPLHF. The CDR3 region has the DNA TGTGCCAGCAGCGACAGGGTGAGGAATTCACCCCTCCACTTT.

This clonotype has more than one count but fewer than ten. This rearrangement joins TRBV12-3 or TRBV12-4 to TRBJ1-5, with 8 bases aligning to TRBD1. After removal of 3 bases from V and 8 bases from J, the junction contained 6 bases not matched to a gene. The CDR3 totals 14 residues. The CDR3 is CASSLDRALKPQHF. In DNA form, the CDR3 reads TGTGCCAGCAGTTTGGACAGGGCGCTTAAGCCCCAGCATTTT.

The chain employs TRBV10-2 and TRBJ2-2; unclear D gene. Germline loops: CDR1 WSHSY, CDR2 SAAADI. The CDR3 is 14 amino acids. The ends were cut back, 6 bases at V and 4 bases at J, with 12 bases in the middle. This chain's CDR3 is CASRGRVVTGELFF. The CDR3 region has the DNA TGCGCCAGCAGGGGCCGGGTTGTCACCGGGGAGCTGTTTTTT.

This clonotype was detected only a few times. The chain joins TRBV6-1 to TRBJ2-5; possibly TRBD2 for D (5 bases). V gave up 2 bases and J gave up 5 bases, with 18 bases separating them. CDR3 size: 16 residues. Germline loops: CDR1 MNHNS, CDR2 SASEGT. CDR3 residues: CASSENLAGAGETQYF. The CDR3 bases are TGTGCCAGCAGTGAAAATCTGGCGGGCGCTGGGGAGACCCAGTACTTC.

The V gene is TRBV7-9, the J gene TRBJ2-5; 7 bases agree with TRBD2. CDR3 length equals 11 residues. Germline V gene sequence: CDR1 SEHNR, CDR2 FQNEAQ (reference sequence). The CDR3: CAHGGLETQYF. As DNA, the CDR3 is TGTGCTCACGGGGGGTTGGAGACCCAGTACTTC.

This clonotype was picked up a small number of times. DNA of the CDR3: TGTGCCAGCAGTTACCCAGCCGGGGAGCTGTTTTTT. Residues: CASSYPAGELFF. The chain combines TRBV12-3 or TRBV12-4 with TRBJ2-2; no reliable D call. The V and J ends lost 4 bases and 6 bases respectively, with 6 bases between them. CDR3 length equals 12 residues.

The chain has TRBV7-9 and TRBJ2-2, with 10 bases matching TRBD1. Germline lookup yields CDR1 SEHNR and CDR2 FQNEAQ (reference sequence). This CDR3 spans 15 amino acids. The trim removed 4 bases at V and 6 bases at J, leaving 5 bases unmatched. CDR3 sequence (DNA): TGTGCCAGCAGCTCGGGACAGGGGAGATCCGGGGAGCTGTTTTTT. Protein product: CASSSGQGRSGELFF. Variable domain in full (rest from reference TRBV7-9 and TRBJ2-2): DTGVSQNPRHKITKRGQNVTFRCDPISEHNRLYWYRQTLGQGPEFLTYFQNEAQLEKSRLLSDRFSAERPKGSFSTLEIQRTEQGDSAMYLCASSSGQGRSGELFFGEGSRLTVL.

The rearrangement links TRBV4-2 to TRBJ2-7; 9 bases are shared with TRBD1. V shed 3 bases and J 6 bases; nucleotides not matched to a gene: 3. The CDR3 totals 13 residues. Germline CDR1 LGHNA, CDR2 YNFKEQ. CDR3 loop: CASSQQQGAEQYF. Written as DNA, the CDR3 is TGTGCCAGCAGCCAGCAACAGGGGGCCGAGCAGTACTTC.

The chain carries TRBV7-9 and TRBJ2-4; TRBD2 matches 7 bases. Trimming took 5 bases from V and 2 from J; bases not matched to a gene: 6. The germline V gene has CDR1 SEHNR and CDR2 FQNEAQ (reference sequence). This CDR3 spans 15 amino acids. CDR3 nucleotides: TGTGCCAGCAGCCGCCCGGGAGGCTCCAAAAACATTCAGTACTTC. Its protein product is CASSRPGGSKNIQYF.

A few counts support this clonotype. V usage is TRBV23-1 and J usage is TRBJ2-1; maybe TRBD2 (5 bases). TRBV23-1 is designated an ORF whose function remains uncertain. The CDR3 covers 15 residues. V gave up 3 bases and J gave up 5 bases, with 14 bases separating them. The CDR3 here is CASSHFEGGHNEQFF. The CDR3 DNA follows: TGCGCCAGCAGTCATTTTGAGGGCGGGCACAATGAGCAGTTCTTC.

This chain uses TRBV6-2 or TRBV6-3 with TRBJ1-1, with D perhaps matching TRBD1 (5 bases). Trimming removed 3 bases at V and 5 bases at J, with 19 bases between. This CDR3 comprises 16 residues. Germline V gene data show CDR1 as MNHEY and CDR2 as SVGEGT. The CDR3 DNA reads TGTGCCAGCAGTTATAGAGTGTGGGGGAGCGGTACTGAAGCTTTCTTT. Its protein is CASSYRVWGSGTEAFF.

This clonotype has just a few counts. The V call is TRBV7-2, the J call TRBJ2-1; TRBD2 matches at 14 bases. Per germline, CDR1 SGHTA and CDR2 FQGNSA. CDR3 length: 15 residues. V trimming: 3 bases; J trimming: 10 bases; junction bases outside the gene matches: 5. The CDR3 sequence: CASSLTSGGALEQFF. In DNA, the CDR3 is TGTGCCAGCAGCTTGACTAGCGGGGGGGCTCTGGAGCAGTTCTTC.

This clonotype was observed at least ten times. The gene calls are TRBV12-3 or TRBV12-4 and TRBJ2-5; D remains unclear. V shed 0 bases and J shed 4 bases, with 3 bases lying between them. This CDR3 region has 12 residues. For the CDR3, the DNA is TGTGCCAGCAGTTTAGCGTTAGAGACCCAGTACTTC. Amino acids: CASSLALETQYF.

This chain connects TRBV5-1 to TRBJ2-3; D gene ambiguous. Trimming shortened V by 4 bases and J by 4 bases, and 16 bases separated the two germline ends. The CDR3 length is 15 residues. CDR1 is SGHRS and CDR2 is YFSETQ in the germline V gene. CDR3 sequence: CASSQPDLLADTQYF. CDR3 DNA sequence: TGCGCCAGCAGCCAACCGGACCTTCTAGCAGATACGCAGTATTTT.

The J gene is TRBJ1-1, the V gene TRBV5-8; D remains ambiguous. The germline gives CDR1 SGHTS, CDR2 YDEGEE. Trimming removed 0 bases at V and 0 bases at J, with 9 bases between. The CDR3 runs 15 residues. The CDR3 spells CASSLAYTMNTEAFF. CDR3 sequence (DNA): TGTGCCAGCAGCTTGGCGTACACCATGAACACTGAAGCTTTCTTT.

This clonotype was observed a handful of times. The chain has TRBV6-5 and TRBJ1-4; D perhaps matches TRBD1 (5 bases). Germline CDR1 MNHEY, CDR2 SVGAGI. V lost 5 bases and J lost 7, with 14 bases in between. The CDR3 covers 14 residues. The CDR3 spells CASSRLTGGEKLFF. The CDR3 region has the DNA TGTGCCAGCAGTCGACTGACCGGGGGTGAAAAACTGTTTTTT.

The V gene is TRBV7-2, the J gene TRBJ1-1; D remains unclear. The ends were cut back, 2 bases at V and 4 bases at J, with 11 bases in the middle. CDR3 length equals 14 residues. Looked up from germline, CDR1 is SGHTA and CDR2 is FQGNSA. Written as DNA, the CDR3 is TGTGCCAGCAGCTTAATTTTCGGCGTCACTGAAGCTTTCTTT. This codes for CASSLIFGVTEAFF. Together with reference TRBV7-2 and TRBJ1-1, the CDR3 gives the full variable domain: GAGVSQSPSNKVTEKGKDVELRCDPISGHTALYWYRQSLGQGLEFLIYFQGNSAPDKSGLPSDRFSAERTGGSVSTLTIQRTQQEDSAVYLCASSLIFGVTEAFFGQGTRLTVV.

This clonotype has only a few counts. The chain carries TRBV11-2 and TRBJ1-3; D might be TRBD1 (5 bases). Germline lookup yields CDR1 SGHAT and CDR2 FQNNGV. V lost 0 bases and J 0 bases, leaving 12 bases between the germline ends. The CDR3 runs to 17 residues. This CDR3 reads CASSLDSGTYSGNTIYF. CDR3 nucleotide sequence: TGTGCCAGCAGCTTAGACTCCGGGACTTACTCTGGAAACACCATATATTTT.